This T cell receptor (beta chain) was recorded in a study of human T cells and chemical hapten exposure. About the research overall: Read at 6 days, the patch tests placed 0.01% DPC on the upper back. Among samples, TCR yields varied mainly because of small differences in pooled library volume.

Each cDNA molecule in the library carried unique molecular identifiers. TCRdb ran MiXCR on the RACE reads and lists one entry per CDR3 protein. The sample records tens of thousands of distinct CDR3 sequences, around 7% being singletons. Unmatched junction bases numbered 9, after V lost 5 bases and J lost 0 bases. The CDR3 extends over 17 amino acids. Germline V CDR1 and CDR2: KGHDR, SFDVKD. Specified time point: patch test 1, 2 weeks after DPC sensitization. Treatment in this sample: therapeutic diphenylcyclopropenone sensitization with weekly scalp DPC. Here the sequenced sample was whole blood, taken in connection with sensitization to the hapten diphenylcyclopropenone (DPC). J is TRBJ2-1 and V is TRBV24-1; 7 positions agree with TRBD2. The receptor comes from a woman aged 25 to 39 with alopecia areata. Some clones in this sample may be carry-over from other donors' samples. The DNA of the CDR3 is TGTGCCACCAGTGCCTCTGGGCGGGGGAGCTCCTACAATGAGCAGTTCTTC. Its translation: CATSASGRGSSYNEQFF.